These 30 T cell receptor beta chains were sequenced from one sample in a study of Ad26.COV2.S vaccination and SARS-CoV-2 variants. Data came from immunoSEQ multiplex PCR; TCRdb stores just in-frame clones and leaves some out. The profile shows more than 400,000 clones, roughly 91% of them singletons. The treatment was: some 20 received Ad26.COV2.S at low or high dose, single or two shots; several received placebo; per-sample allocation not given. Samples analyzed were those drawn on day 63 after the first vaccine or placebo injection. Specimen: peripheral blood, collected in a trial of Ad26.COV2.S vaccine versus placebo. All receptors derive from a person aged 18 to 59 who received the Ad26.COV2.S COVID-19 vaccine or a placebo.

As concerns this clone: One end of the junction does not line up with germline, which may come from a read error. CDR3 in DNA: TGTGCCAGCAGCCGGGGGACAGAAAAAAGTTTT. It translates to CASSRGTEKSF. The V call is TRBV4-2, the J call TRBJ1-4; TRBD1 matches 7 bases. Looked up from germline, CDR1 is LGHNA and CDR2 is YNFKEQ. This CDR3 comprises 11 residues.

The rearrangement joins TRBV12-3 or TRBV12-4 to TRBJ1-1; D may be TRBD1 (5 bases). The ends were cut back, 6 bases at V and 6 bases at J, with 8 bases in the middle. The CDR3 is 11 residues long. The CDR3 region is CASSRGAEAFF. CDR3 sequence (DNA): TGTGCCAGCAGCCGGGGGGCTGAAGCTTTCTTT.

This clone has only a few counts. The V call is TRBV7-9, the J call TRBJ2-2; D gene uncertain. CDR3 length equals 12 residues. Trimming took 2 bases from V and 6 from J, leaving 4 bases between them. Germline V gives CDR1 SEHNR, CDR2 FQNEAQ (reference sequence). As DNA, the CDR3 is TGTGCCAGCAGCTTAACATCCGGGGAGCTGTTTTTT. Translation gives CASSLTSGELFF.

CDR3 nucleotides: TGTGCCAGTAGCCTAGCGGGGGAGACCCAGTACTTC. Residues: CASSLAGETQYF. This chain uses TRBV19 with TRBJ2-5, with 9 bases aligning to TRBD2. Germline CDR1 reads LNHDA; CDR2 reads SQIVND (reference sequence). The CDR3 contains 12 residues. V was pared by 6 bases and J by 5 bases, with 1 base of the junction left unmatched.

The chain has TRBV23-1 and TRBJ1-4; 8 bases map to TRBD1. TRBV23-1 is given ORF status, its function remaining uncertain. The CDR3 is 16 residues long. With 6 bases clipped from V and 8 bases from J, the junction kept 14 bases outside the gene matches. The CDR3 nucleotides read TGCGCCAGCAGGGGCATCCTCCGGACAGGGCGGGAAAAACTGTTTTTT. As protein: CASRGILRTGREKLFF.

The gene calls are TRBV28 and TRBJ2-1; 9 bases line up with TRBD1. V was clipped by 6 bases and J by 8 bases; unmatched bases: 14. CDR1 is MDHEN and CDR2 is SYDVKM in the germline V gene. The CDR3 has 16 amino acids. CDR3 nucleotide sequence: TGTGCCAGCAGCCTCCCCGGGACAGGGAGGTTACATGAGCAGTTCTTC. Translation gives CASSLPGTGRLHEQFF.

The V gene is TRBV6-4, the J gene TRBJ2-1; D could derive from TRBD1 or TRBD2 (6 bases each). Germline loops: CDR1 MRHNA, CDR2 SNTAGT. V lost 2 bases and J 8 bases, leaving 13 bases between the germline ends. The CDR3 has 14 amino acids. The CDR3 DNA follows: TGTGCCAGCAGTGACGAGGGGGGCAAGGATGAGCAGTTCTTC. This sequence encodes CASSDEGGKDEQFF.

The V gene is TRBV5-4, the J gene TRBJ2-1; D perhaps matches TRBD2 (6 bases). V lost 4 bases and J 0 bases, leaving 20 bases between the germline ends. CDR1 is SGHNT, CDR2 YYREEE, per germline (reference sequence). CDR3 size: 18 residues. Written as DNA, the CDR3 is TGTGCCAGCAGCCTACGGGACTCTCCGTCAAGCTCCTACAATGAGCAGTTCTTC. This codes for CASSLRDSPSSSYNEQFF.

V gene TRBV5-1 combines with J gene TRBJ2-1; 14 nucleotides align to TRBD2. The CDR3 runs 18 residues. V shed 7 bases, J shed 3 bases, and the junction held 12 bases outside the gene matches. Germline lookup yields CDR1 SGHRS and CDR2 YFSETQ. The CDR3 DNA reads as TGCGCCAGCGGCTACGGACTAGCGGGAGGCCGACTCTACAATGAGCAGTTCTTC. This translates into CASGYGLAGGRLYNEQFF.

The chain joins TRBV7-9 to TRBJ1-1; D is unclear. CDR1 SEHNR and CDR2 FQNEAQ come from the germline V gene (reference sequence). The CDR3 is made up of 15 amino acids. Trimming took off 5 bases at V and 1 base at J, with 14 bases between the two ends. The CDR3 sequence: CASSADLGSNTEAFF. In nucleotides, the CDR3 is TGTGCCAGCAGCGCGGACTTAGGGTCGAACACTGAAGCTTTCTTT. Full variable domain (remainder filled in from reference TRBV7-9 and TRBJ1-1): DTGVSQNPRHKITKRGQNVTFRCDPISEHNRLYWYRQTLGQGPEFLTYFQNEAQLEKSRLLSDRFSAERPKGSFSTLEIQRTEQGDSAMYLCASSADLGSNTEAFFGQGTRLTVV.

The V call is TRBV10-3, the J call TRBJ2-4, with 9 bases that match TRBD1. Germline assignment: CDR1 ENHRY and CDR2 SYGVKD. This CDR3 comprises 16 residues. The ends lost 11 bases at V and 3 bases at J; junction bases unmatched: 14. CDR3 region: CAASPGTGQDKNIQYF. CDR3 DNA: TGTGCCGCTTCCCCCGGGACAGGGCAGGACAAAAACATTCAGTACTTC.

This clone has just one count. This chain links TRBV5-5 with TRBJ2-5, with no clear D. Per the germline V gene, CDR1 is SGHKS and CDR2 is YYEKEE (reference sequence). Trimming took 2 bases from V and 4 from J, leaving 6 bases between them. The length of the CDR3 is 12 residues. The CDR3 here is CASSLSGETQYF. Written as DNA, the CDR3 is TGTGCCAGCAGCTTATCTGGAGAGACCCAGTACTTC.

The chain carries TRBV11-2 and TRBJ2-7, with D uncertain. V gave up 4 bases and J gave up 1 base, with 11 bases separating them. The CDR3 runs 14 residues. CDR1 is SGHAT and CDR2 is FQNNGV in the germline V gene. In DNA form, the CDR3 reads TGTGCCAGCAGCTCGCCCGGACCTTCCTACGAGCAGTACTTC. Translation gives CASSSPGPSYEQYF.

The V gene is TRBV7-2, the J gene TRBJ1-2; D gene unclear. Looked up from germline, CDR1 is SGHTA and CDR2 is FQGNSA. The CDR3 runs 14 residues. V gave up 2 bases and J gave up 3 bases, with 10 bases separating them. CDR3 in amino acids: CASSLKVTDYGYTF. The CDR3 region has the DNA TGTGCCAGCAGCTTAAAAGTAACCGACTATGGCTACACCTTC.

The J gene is TRBJ2-3, the V gene TRBV20-1; TRBD2 matches at 9 bases. The J segment lost 3 bases and the V segment lost 3 bases, leaving 7 bases of the junction unmatched. Germline values: CDR1 DFQATT, CDR2 SNEGSKA (reference sequence). The CDR3 is made up of 15 amino acids. The chain's CDR3 is CSASLAGMGTDTQYF. The CDR3 nucleotides read TGCAGTGCTAGTCTAGCGGGAATGGGTACAGATACGCAGTATTTT.

CDR3 sequence reads: CASSYRGEKGYEQYF. CDR3 nucleotides: TGTGCCAGCAGTTACAGGGGGGAGAAGGGCTACGAGCAGTACTTC. The V gene is TRBV6-2 or TRBV6-3, the J gene TRBJ2-7; either TRBD1 or TRBD2 may supply D (6 bases each). V was cut by 2 bases and J by 3 bases, with 14 bases left in between. Germline CDR1 reads MNHEY; CDR2 reads SVGEGT. The CDR3 sequence is 15 residues long.

This rearrangement joins TRBV9 to TRBJ1-5; D not resolved. Germline assignment: CDR1 SGDLS and CDR2 YYNGEE. V lost 3 bases and J 5 bases, leaving 9 bases between the germline ends. This CDR3 is 13 amino acids long. For the CDR3, the DNA is TGTGCCAGCAGCGCCGACATCGATCAGCCCCAGCATTTT. Its translation is CASSADIDQPQHF. Drawing the rest from reference TRBV9 and TRBJ1-5, the complete variable domain is DSGVTQTPKHLITATGQRVTLRCSPRSGDLSVYWYQQSLDQGLQFLIQYYNGEERAKGNILERFSAQQFPDLHSELNLSSLELGDSALYFCASSADIDQPQHFGDGTRLSIL.

The rearrangement uses TRBV5-1 and TRBJ2-1; either TRBD1 or TRBD2 may fit D (5 bases each). Germline V gene sequence: CDR1 SGHRS, CDR2 YFSETQ. This CDR3 has 11 amino acids. V shed 4 bases and J shed 6 bases, with 5 bases lying between them. CDR3 loop: CASSGTNEQFF. The CDR3 DNA follows: TGCGCCAGCAGCGGGACCAATGAGCAGTTCTTC.

CDR3 amino acids: CAISGGLAGVQFF. CDR3 sequence (DNA): TGTGCCATCAGTGGGGGACTAGCGGGAGTTCAGTTCTTC. The V gene is TRBV10-3, the J gene TRBJ2-1, with TRBD2 matching 14 bases. CDR3 length: 13 amino acids. J was trimmed by 13 bases and V by 4 bases; bases with no gene match: 3. In germline, CDR1 is ENHRY, CDR2 SYGVKD.

This sequence joins TRBV30 and TRBJ1-5, with D possibly being TRBD1 (6 bases). Looked up from germline, CDR1 is GTSNPN and CDR2 is SVGIG (reference sequence). The CDR3 spans 13 residues. Trimming took 7 bases from V and 7 from J, leaving 17 bases between them. The CDR3 coding sequence is TGTGCCTTCTCTCAGGGGCTGAGGCAGCCCCAGCATTTT. This codes for CAFSQGLRQPQHF.

The gene calls are TRBV21-1 and TRBJ2-7; the table gives TRBD2 as D, unverified against the DNA. TRBV21-1 constitutes a pseudogene. CDR3 length: 17 amino acids. CDR3 DNA sequence: TGTGCCAGCAGCAAAGAATCGGCGGGAGGGACCTCCTACGAGCAGTACTTC. Translation: CASSKESAGGTSYEQYF.

About this clone: The sample has other DNA sequences that encode this CDR3 too. This chain connects TRBV7-2 to TRBJ1-2; 10 nucleotides align to TRBD1. The CDR3 sequence is 13 residues long. The germline V gene has CDR1 SGHTA and CDR2 FQGNSA. The trim removed 4 bases at V and 8 bases at J, leaving 4 bases unmatched. This chain's CDR3 is CASSSDRGGGYTF. The CDR3 region has the DNA TGTGCCAGCAGCTCGGACAGGGGGGGAGGCTACACCTTC.

This clone was detected once. The sample carries other DNA sequences with the same CDR3. The rearrangement links TRBV3-1 (or the pseudogene TRBV3-2) to TRBJ2-5; no reliable D call. Germline CDR1 and CDR2: LGHDT and YNNKEL (reference sequence). Trimming stripped 3 bases from V and 4 bases from J, with 6 bases between. This CDR3 is 12 amino acids long. CDR3 in amino acids: CASSQARETQYF. The CDR3 DNA follows: TGTGCCAGCAGCCAGGCCAGAGAGACCCAGTACTTC.

The chain recombines TRBV9 with TRBJ2-2; TRBD2 is a possible D gene (6 bases). From germline, CDR1 is SGDLS and CDR2 YYNGEE. Trimming took off 0 bases at V and 4 bases at J, with 13 bases between the two ends. This CDR3 is 16 amino acids long. This CDR3 reads CASSVARGSGTGELFF. The CDR3 DNA sequence: TGTGCCAGCAGCGTAGCTCGGGGGAGTGGCACCGGGGAGCTGTTTTTT.

This rearrangement joins TRBV2 to TRBJ2-1; D is perhaps TRBD1 or TRBD2 (5 bases each). CDR3 length: 14 residues. Per germline, CDR1 SNHLY and CDR2 FYNNEI. Trimming took off 9 bases at V and 5 bases at J, with 17 bases between the two ends. CDR3 sequence reads: CASNFGGPNNEQFF. In DNA form, the CDR3 reads TGTGCCAGTAACTTTGGGGGACCGAACAATGAGCAGTTCTTC.

The chain employs TRBV2 and TRBJ2-7, with 9 bases matching TRBD1. The V gene end was trimmed by 1 base and the J gene end by 3 bases; junction bases not matched to a gene: 7. Germline CDR1 is SNHLY and CDR2 is FYNNEI. The CDR3 has 16 residues. CDR3 sequence reads: CASSEEGTGGLYEQYF. The CDR3 nucleotides read TGTGCCAGCAGTGAAGAAGGAACAGGGGGCCTCTACGAGCAGTACTTC. The variable domain in full, with the rest retrieved from reference TRBV2 and TRBJ2-7, is EPEVTQTPSHQVTQMGQEVILRCVPISNHLYFYWYRQILGQKVEFLVSFYNNEISEKSEIFDDQFSVERPDGSNFTLKIRSTKLEDSAMYFCASSEEGTGGLYEQYFGPGTRLTVT.

The rearrangement joins TRBV7-9 to TRBJ2-6, with D unresolved. Trimming removed 2 bases at V and 3 bases at J, with 5 bases between. This CDR3 comprises 14 residues. Germline V gene sequence: CDR1 SEHNR, CDR2 FQNEAQ (reference sequence). The chain's CDR3 is CASSLLNGANVLTF. The CDR3 DNA sequence: TGTGCCAGCAGCTTATTAAATGGGGCCAACGTCCTGACTTTC.

The CDR3 protein is CASADFERTNTEAFF. The CDR3 DNA is TGTGCCAGCGCTGATTTCGAGCGGACGAACACTGAAGCTTTCTTT. The rearrangement joins TRBV6-5 to TRBJ1-1; D ambiguous. Trimming cost V 8 bases and J 1 base, with 17 bases left between them. Germline loops: CDR1 MNHEY, CDR2 SVGAGI. The CDR3 has 15 residues.

The chain employs TRBV29-1 and TRBJ1-1; D ambiguous. CDR1 is SQVTM and CDR2 is ANQGSEA in the germline V gene. The CDR3 has 14 residues. The V gene lost 0 bases and the J gene lost 1 base, with 9 bases spanning the gap. The CDR3, as DNA: TGCAGCGTTGAAGAAGCGGGTGGGAACACTGAAGCTTTCTTT. It encodes CSVEEAGGNTEAFF.

V is TRBV19 and J is TRBJ2-6, with D possibly being TRBD1 (5 bases). Trimming removed 4 bases at V and 2 bases at J, with 12 bases between. Per the germline V gene, CDR1 is LNHDA and CDR2 is SQIVND (reference sequence). The CDR3 is 16 residues long. The CDR3 DNA reads TGTGCCAGTAGTACCAACCAGGGCCCTGGGGCCAACGTCCTGACTTTC. Residues: CASSTNQGPGANVLTF.